The next 22 T cell receptor beta chains were all read from a single sample in a study of OX40 agonist ivuxolimab in advanced cancers. Sequencing used immunoSEQ multiplex PCR; TCRdb keeps in-frame clones, though not all of them. The table lists nearly 85,000 clones, 70% to 90% of them singletons. Sample: CD4+ or CD8+ T cells sorted from blood, taken in a trial of the OX40 agonist ivuxolimab. These receptors were obtained from an adult with an advanced solid tumor such as melanoma, head and neck, liver or kidney cancer.

This clone was picked up one time. The CDR3 coding sequence is TGTGCCAGCTCACCTACTAGCGAGAAAAACATTCAGTACTTC. Amino acid sequence: CASSPTSEKNIQYF. This chain uses TRBV18 with TRBJ2-4; 7 nucleotides agree with TRBD2. Germline assignment: CDR1 KGHSH and CDR2 LQKENI. J was trimmed by 4 bases and V by 3 bases; bases with no gene match: 3. The CDR3 contains 14 residues.

This chain uses TRBV6-6 with TRBJ1-1, with D possibly being TRBD1 (5 bases). The CDR3 loop spans 14 amino acids. Trimming removed 5 bases at V and 3 bases at J, with 13 bases between. Germline V gives CDR1 MNHNY, CDR2 SVGAGI (reference sequence). CDR3 in amino acids: CASSPSGGDTEAFF. CDR3 coding DNA: TGTGCCAGCAGTCCGTCGGGGGGTGACACTGAAGCTTTCTTT.

V gene TRBV18 combines with J gene TRBJ1-3; 9 nucleotides line up with TRBD1. The J segment lost 7 bases and the V segment lost 3 bases, leaving 4 bases of the junction unmatched. Germline V gene sequence: CDR1 KGHSH, CDR2 LQKENI. The CDR3 consists of 14 residues. CDR3 sequence reads: CASSPSGQGNTIYF. CDR3 in DNA: TGTGCCAGCTCACCTTCCGGACAGGGGAACACCATATATTTT. Combining the CDR3 with reference TRBV18 and TRBJ1-3 gives the whole variable domain NAGVMQNPRHLVRRRGQEARLRCSPMKGHSHVYWYRQLPEEGLKFMVYLQKENIIDESGMPKERFSAEFPKEGPSILRIQQVVRGDSAAYFCASSPSGQGNTIYFGEGSWLTVV.

This clone was seen only a few times. The rearrangement links TRBV6-1 to TRBJ2-2, with unresolved D. There are 13 residues in the CDR3. V lost 3 bases and J 7 bases, leaving 9 bases between the germline ends. Looked up from germline, CDR1 is MNHNS and CDR2 is SASEGT. CDR3 DNA sequence: TGTGCCAGCAGTGACCCACCGTTCGGGGAGCTGTTTTTT. Protein product: CASSDPPFGELFF.

The rearrangement joins TRBV6-5 to TRBJ1-1, with D possibly being TRBD1 (5 bases). Germline V CDR1 and CDR2: MNHEY, SVGAGI. The CDR3 runs 15 residues. V lost 2 bases to trimming and J lost 1 base, with 11 bases between them. The CDR3 loop reads CASSYQRGSNTEAFF. The CDR3 DNA reads TGTGCCAGCAGTTACCAGCGGGGGTCGAACACTGAAGCTTTCTTT.

The CDR3 nucleotides read TGTGCCAGCAGCCCGGGGACAGGGAGGGGAGTTCACTATGGCTACACCTTC. This encodes CASSPGTGRGVHYGYTF. The chain employs TRBV7-2 and TRBJ1-2, with 9 bases matching TRBD1. CDR1 and CDR2 from the germline V gene are SGHTA and FQGNSA. The CDR3 has 17 amino acids. The V and J ends lost 5 bases and 3 bases, in that order; junction bases with no gene match: 13.

A remark on this clone: A junction boundary mismatches the germline segment, possibly from a read error. V and J are TRBV7-7 and TRBJ2-2, with D possibly matching TRBD1 (5 bases). Germline CDR1 reads SSHAT; CDR2 reads FNYEAQ (reference sequence). The CDR3 covers 14 residues. The CDR3 coding sequence is TGTGCTAGCAGCTCGACAGATTCCACCGGGGAGCTGTTTTTT. This codes for CASSSTDSTGELFF.

The gene calls are TRBV7-9 and TRBJ1-1; D is perhaps TRBD1 (5 bases). The CDR3 consists of 14 residues. Trimming removed 5 bases at V and 1 base at J, with 11 bases between. Germline V gene lookup returns CDR1 SEHNR and CDR2 FQNEAQ (reference sequence). The CDR3 is CASSARVANTEAFF. The CDR3 region has the DNA TGTGCCAGCAGCGCCAGGGTTGCGAACACTGAAGCTTTCTTT.

The chain recombines TRBV7-2 with TRBJ1-5; 8 positions agree with TRBD1. Trimming cost V 5 bases and J 7 bases; bases outside gene matches: 7. The CDR3 is made up of 14 amino acids. Germline V lookup: CDR1 SGHTA, CDR2 FQGNSA. The CDR3 here is CASSQDRVNQPQHF. The CDR3 nucleotides are TGTGCCAGCAGCCAGGACAGGGTGAACCAGCCCCAGCATTTT.

This clone was seen more than once but under ten times. The rearrangement uses TRBV7-7 and TRBJ1-6, with D tentatively TRBD1 (5 bases). Germline loops: CDR1 SSHAT, CDR2 FNYEAQ (reference sequence). V was pared by 0 bases and J by 6 bases, with 12 bases between. This CDR3 contains 16 residues. CDR3 sequence: CASSLAWGGRNSPLHF. CDR3 sequence (DNA): TGTGCCAGCAGCTTAGCGTGGGGGGGACGTAATTCACCCCTCCACTTT. The full variable domain, in which reference TRBV7-7 and TRBJ1-6 provide the parts outside the CDR3, is GAGVSQSPRYKVTKRGQDVTLRCDPISSHATLYWYQQALGQGPEFLTYFNYEAQPDKSGLPSDRFSAERPEGSISTLTIQRTEQRDSAMYRCASSLAWGGRNSPLHFGNGTRLTVT.

The rearrangement uses TRBV7-2 and TRBJ2-5; D may be TRBD2 (6 bases). The V end was cut by 0 bases, the J end by 5 bases, with 19 bases between. Germline V gene sequence: CDR1 SGHTA, CDR2 FQGNSA. The CDR3 runs to 17 residues. The CDR3 protein is CASSLANSLAGSETQYF. The CDR3 bases are TGTGCCAGCAGCTTAGCAAACAGCTTGGCGGGGAGTGAGACCCAGTACTTC.

V gene TRBV4-2 combines with J gene TRBJ2-7; possibly TRBD2 for D (6 bases). The V end was cut by 3 bases, the J end by 0 bases, with 12 bases between. This CDR3 is built from 15 residues. The V gene's germline CDR1 is LGHNA and CDR2 YNFKEQ. CDR3 bases: TGTGCCAGCAGCCACGGTGGGGGGAACTCCTACGAGCAGTACTTC. Translated, it gives CASSHGGGNSYEQYF.

Within the sample, this clone is medium-sized. V usage is TRBV11-1 and J usage is TRBJ1-3, with D possibly matching TRBD1 (6 bases). The CDR3 has 13 residues. Trimming pared 5 bases from V and 4 bases from J, leaving 9 bases between. In germline, CDR1 is SGHAT, CDR2 FQDESV (reference sequence). The CDR3 is CASSRQEGNTIYF. The CDR3 DNA reads TGTGCCAGCAGCCGACAGGAAGGAAACACCATATATTTT.

The rearrangement uses TRBV6-5 and TRBJ1-6, with no clear D. Germline lookup yields CDR1 MNHEY and CDR2 SVGAGI. V was trimmed by 0 bases and J by 7 bases, leaving 10 bases between them. The CDR3 consists of 15 residues. In nucleotides, the CDR3 is TGTGCCAGCAGTTACTCAGGAGGGAAGAATTCACCCCTCCACTTT. Translation: CASSYSGGKNSPLHF.

The sample holds a few counts of this clone. V is TRBV7-2 and J is TRBJ1-5, with no clear D. Germline CDR1 is SGHTA and CDR2 is FQGNSA. Trimming cost V 1 base and J 5 bases, with 6 bases left between them. The CDR3 contains 13 residues. The CDR3 spells CASSLDNYQPQHF. The CDR3 region has the DNA TGTGCCAGCAGCTTAGACAATTATCAGCCCCAGCATTTT.

The V gene is TRBV15, the J gene TRBJ2-5; 12 bases fit TRBD1. V lost 2 bases, J lost 5 bases, and 9 bases stayed unmatched. Germline-derived CDR1 and CDR2 are LNHNV and YYDKDF (reference sequence). CDR3 length equals 17 residues. Here the CDR3 DNA reads TGTGCCACCAGCAGATCCCAGGGACAGGGGGCGAAGGAGACCCAGTACTTC. Translating it yields CATSRSQGQGAKETQYF.

The gene calls are TRBV4-1 and TRBJ2-5; no reliable D call. Per the germline V gene, CDR1 is MGHRA and CDR2 is YSYEKL. The CDR3 is 15 residues long. The V end was cut by 1 base, the J end by 2 bases, with 11 bases between. The DNA of the CDR3 is TGCGCCAGCAGCCAAGGTGCGACGAGTCAAGAGACCCAGTACTTC. Protein: CASSQGATSQETQYF.

The genes are TRBV19 and TRBJ2-1; 12 nucleotides line up with TRBD2. The CDR3 totals 16 residues. Trimming cost V 1 base and J 5 bases; bases outside gene matches: 3. Germline V gene lookup returns CDR1 LNHDA and CDR2 SQIVND (reference sequence). The chain's CDR3 is CASSIARLAGDNEQFF. CDR3 DNA sequence: TGTGCCAGTAGTATAGCTCGACTAGCGGGGGACAATGAGCAGTTCTTC.

Only a few counts were recorded for this clone. V gene TRBV2 combines with J gene TRBJ1-3; no reliable D call. CDR3 length equals 13 residues. V dropped 1 base and J dropped 7 bases, with 8 bases sitting between them. The germline V gene has CDR1 SNHLY and CDR2 FYNNEI. The CDR3 is CASSEVARNTIYF. The CDR3 DNA reads TGTGCCAGCAGTGAAGTGGCCCGGAACACCATATATTTT.

V usage is TRBV10-3 and J usage is TRBJ2-3; D is unclear. The V gene's germline CDR1 is ENHRY and CDR2 SYGVKD. Trimming took 0 bases from V and 3 from J, leaving 10 bases between them. This CDR3 has 15 amino acids. Here the CDR3 reads CAISESGMGTDTQYF. The CDR3 nucleotides read TGTGCCATCAGTGAGTCGGGGATGGGGACAGATACGCAGTATTTT.

This chain uses TRBV5-1 with TRBJ1-4; 9 bases are a match to TRBD1. This CDR3 region has 16 residues. V was clipped by 4 bases and J by 5 bases; unmatched bases: 9. The germline CDR1 and CDR2 sequences are SGHRS and YFSETQ. CDR3 region: CASSGGQGPQNEKLFF. The CDR3 region has the DNA TGCGCCAGCAGCGGGGGACAGGGTCCGCAAAATGAAAAACTGTTTTTT. Looking up the rest from reference TRBV5-1 and TRBJ1-4 gives the full variable domain: KAGVTQTPRYLIKTRGQQVTLSCSPISGHRSVSWYQQTPGQGLQFLFEYFSETQRNKGNFPGRFSGRQFSNSRSEMNVSTLELGDSALYLCASSGGQGPQNEKLFFGSGTQLSVL.

The gene calls are TRBV5-4 and TRBJ1-1; D is unclear. Germline-derived CDR1 and CDR2 are SGHNT and YYREEE (reference sequence). With 4 bases removed from V and 4 bases from J, the gap between germline ends came to 11 bases. This CDR3 region has 13 residues. CDR3 in amino acids: CASSGGEGTEAFF. The CDR3 DNA follows: TGTGCCAGCAGCGGAGGCGAAGGCACTGAAGCTTTCTTT. Based on the CDR3 plus reference TRBV5-4 and TRBJ1-1, the full variable domain is ETGVTQSPTHLIKTRGQQVTLRCSSQSGHNTVSWYQQALGQGPQFIFQYYREEENGRGNFPPRFSGLQFPNYSSELNVNALELDDSALYLCASSGGEGTEAFFGQGTRLTVV.